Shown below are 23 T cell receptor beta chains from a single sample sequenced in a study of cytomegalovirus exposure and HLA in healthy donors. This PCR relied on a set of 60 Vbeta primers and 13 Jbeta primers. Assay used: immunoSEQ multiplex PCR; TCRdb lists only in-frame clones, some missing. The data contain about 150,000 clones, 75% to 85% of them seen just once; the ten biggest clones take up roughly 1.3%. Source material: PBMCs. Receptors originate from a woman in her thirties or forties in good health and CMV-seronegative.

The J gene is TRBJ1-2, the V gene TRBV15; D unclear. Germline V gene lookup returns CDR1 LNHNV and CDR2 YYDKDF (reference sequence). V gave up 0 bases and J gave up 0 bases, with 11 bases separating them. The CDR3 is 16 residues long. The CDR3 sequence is CATSREYGASNYGYTF. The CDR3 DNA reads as TGTGCCACCAGCAGAGAGTATGGAGCGTCTAACTATGGCTACACCTTC.

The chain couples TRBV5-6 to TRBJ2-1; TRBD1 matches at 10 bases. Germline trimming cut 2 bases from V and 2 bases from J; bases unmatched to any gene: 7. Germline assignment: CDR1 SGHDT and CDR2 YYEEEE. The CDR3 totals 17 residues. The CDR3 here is CASSFFGTGDAYNEQFF. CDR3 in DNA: TGTGCCAGCAGCTTTTTTGGGACAGGGGACGCCTACAATGAGCAGTTCTTC.

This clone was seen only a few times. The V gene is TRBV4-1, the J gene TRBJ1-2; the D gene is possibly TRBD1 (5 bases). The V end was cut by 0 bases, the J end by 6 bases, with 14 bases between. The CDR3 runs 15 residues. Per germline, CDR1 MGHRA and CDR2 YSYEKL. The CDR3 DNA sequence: TGCGCCAGCAGCCAAGATCGGGGGAGAAGGCATGGCTACACCTTC. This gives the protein CASSQDRGRRHGYTF.

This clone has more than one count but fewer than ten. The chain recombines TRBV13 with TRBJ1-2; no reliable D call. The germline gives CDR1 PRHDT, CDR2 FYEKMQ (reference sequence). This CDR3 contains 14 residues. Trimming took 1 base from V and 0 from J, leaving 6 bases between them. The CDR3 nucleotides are TGTGCCAGCAGCTTAGTGGGCCCTAACTATGGCTACACCTTC. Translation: CASSLVGPNYGYTF.

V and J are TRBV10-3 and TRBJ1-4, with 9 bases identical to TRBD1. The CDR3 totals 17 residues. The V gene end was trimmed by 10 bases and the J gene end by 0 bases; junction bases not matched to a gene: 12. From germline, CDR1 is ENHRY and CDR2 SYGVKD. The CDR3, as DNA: TGTGCCACCAGCCTCGGGACAGGGATTCCAACTAATGAAAAACTGTTTTTT. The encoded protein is CATSLGTGIPTNEKLFF.

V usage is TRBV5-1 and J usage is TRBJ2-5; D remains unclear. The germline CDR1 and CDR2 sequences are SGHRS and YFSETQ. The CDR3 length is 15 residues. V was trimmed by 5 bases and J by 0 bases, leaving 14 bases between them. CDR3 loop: CASRHRRNNQETQYF. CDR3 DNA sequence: TGCGCCAGCAGGCATCGGCGGAACAACCAAGAGACCCAGTACTTC.

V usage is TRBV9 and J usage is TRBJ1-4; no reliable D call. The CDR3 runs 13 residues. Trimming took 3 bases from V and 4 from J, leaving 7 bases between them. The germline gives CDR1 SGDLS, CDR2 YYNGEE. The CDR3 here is CASSGGGNEKLFF. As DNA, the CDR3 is TGTGCCAGCAGCGGTGGCGGTAATGAAAAACTGTTTTTT. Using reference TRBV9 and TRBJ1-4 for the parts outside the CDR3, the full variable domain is DSGVTQTPKHLITATGQRVTLRCSPRSGDLSVYWYQQSLDQGLQFLIQYYNGEERAKGNILERFSAQQFPDLHSELNLSSLELGDSALYFCASSGGGNEKLFFGSGTQLSVL.

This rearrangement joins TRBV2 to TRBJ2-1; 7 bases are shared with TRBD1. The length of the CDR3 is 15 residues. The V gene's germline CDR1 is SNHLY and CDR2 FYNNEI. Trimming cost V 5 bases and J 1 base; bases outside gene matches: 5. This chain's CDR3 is CASSLEQGSYNEQFF. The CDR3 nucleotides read TGTGCCAGCAGTCTAGAACAGGGGTCCTACAATGAGCAGTTCTTC. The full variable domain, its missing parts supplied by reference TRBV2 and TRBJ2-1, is EPEVTQTPSHQVTQMGQEVILRCVPISNHLYFYWYRQILGQKVEFLVSFYNNEISEKSEIFDDQFSVERPDGSNFTLKIRSTKLEDSAMYFCASSLEQGSYNEQFFGPGTRLTVL.

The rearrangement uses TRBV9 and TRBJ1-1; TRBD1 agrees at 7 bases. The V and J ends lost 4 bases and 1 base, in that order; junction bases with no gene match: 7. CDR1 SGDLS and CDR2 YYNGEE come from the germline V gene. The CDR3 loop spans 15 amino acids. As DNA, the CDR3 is TGTGCCAGCAGCCTCCAAGGGGGCCCGAACACTGAAGCTTTCTTT. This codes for CASSLQGGPNTEAFF.

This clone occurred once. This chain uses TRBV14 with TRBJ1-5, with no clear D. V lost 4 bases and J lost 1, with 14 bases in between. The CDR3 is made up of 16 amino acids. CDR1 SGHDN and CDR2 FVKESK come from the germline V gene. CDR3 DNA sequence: TGTGCCAGCAGCCCGGGCGGACGGGGAAGCAATCAGCCCCAGCATTTT. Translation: CASSPGGRGSNQPQHF. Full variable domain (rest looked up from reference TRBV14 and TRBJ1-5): EAGVTQFPSHSVIEKGQTVTLRCDPISGHDNLYWYRRVMGKEIKFLLHFVKESKQDESGMPNNRFLAERTGGTYSTLKVQPAELEDSGVYFCASSPGGRGSNQPQHFGDGTRLSIL.

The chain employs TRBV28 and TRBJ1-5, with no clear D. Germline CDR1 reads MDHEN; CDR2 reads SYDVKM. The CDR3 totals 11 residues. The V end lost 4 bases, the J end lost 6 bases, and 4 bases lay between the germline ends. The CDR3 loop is CASSSSQPQHF. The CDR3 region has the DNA TGTGCCAGCAGTTCCAGTCAGCCCCAGCATTTT.

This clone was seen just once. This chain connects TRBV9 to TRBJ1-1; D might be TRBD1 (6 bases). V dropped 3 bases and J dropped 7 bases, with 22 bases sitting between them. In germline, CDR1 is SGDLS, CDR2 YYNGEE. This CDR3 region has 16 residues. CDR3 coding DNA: TGTGCCAGCAGCGCAGGGGCGACGGGGGGAGTATATGAAGCTTTCTTT. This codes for CASSAGATGGVYEAFF.

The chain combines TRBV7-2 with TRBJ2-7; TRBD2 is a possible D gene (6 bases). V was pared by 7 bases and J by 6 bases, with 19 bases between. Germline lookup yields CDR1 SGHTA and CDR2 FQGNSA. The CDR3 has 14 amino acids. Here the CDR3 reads CASNSLVGGVEQYF. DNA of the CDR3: TGTGCCAGCAACTCACTAGTAGGCGGGGTCGAGCAGTACTTC.

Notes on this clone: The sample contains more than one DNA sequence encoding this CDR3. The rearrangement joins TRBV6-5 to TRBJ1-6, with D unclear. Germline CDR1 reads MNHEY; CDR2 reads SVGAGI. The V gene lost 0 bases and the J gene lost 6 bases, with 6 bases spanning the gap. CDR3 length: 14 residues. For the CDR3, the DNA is TGTGCCAGCAGTTACTCGGAGGGTAATTCACCCCTCCACTTT. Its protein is CASSYSEGNSPLHF.

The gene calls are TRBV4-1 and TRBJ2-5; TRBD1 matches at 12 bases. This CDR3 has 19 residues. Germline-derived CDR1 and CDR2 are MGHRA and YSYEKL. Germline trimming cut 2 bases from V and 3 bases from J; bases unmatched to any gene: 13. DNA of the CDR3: TGCGCCAGCAGCCAACCCCTCGGGACAGGGGGCTTGAGGGAAGAGACCCAGTACTTC. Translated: CASSQPLGTGGLREETQYF.

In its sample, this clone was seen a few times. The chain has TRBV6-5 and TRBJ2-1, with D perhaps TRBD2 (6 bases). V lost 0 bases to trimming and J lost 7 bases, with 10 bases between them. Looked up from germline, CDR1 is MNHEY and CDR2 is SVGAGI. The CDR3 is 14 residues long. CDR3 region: CASSYSSGRNEQFF. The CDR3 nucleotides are TGTGCCAGCAGTTACTCTTCGGGGAGGAATGAGCAGTTCTTC.

CDR3: CASSRPGQRVNEKLFF. Written as DNA, the CDR3 is TGTGCCAGTAGCCGCCCCGGACAGAGAGTAAATGAAAAACTGTTTTTT. This sequence joins TRBV19 and TRBJ1-4; TRBD1 might be the D (6 bases). Germline loops: CDR1 LNHDA, CDR2 SQIVND (reference sequence). The CDR3 extends over 16 amino acids. Trimming removed 6 bases from V and 5 bases from J, with 19 bases in between.

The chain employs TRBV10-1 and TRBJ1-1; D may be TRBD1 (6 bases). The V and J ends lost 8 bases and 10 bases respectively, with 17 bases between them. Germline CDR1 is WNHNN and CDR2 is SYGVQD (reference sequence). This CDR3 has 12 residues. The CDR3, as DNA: TGCGCCAGCGGCCGAGACACCAGGGGAGCTTTCTTT. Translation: CASGRDTRGAFF.

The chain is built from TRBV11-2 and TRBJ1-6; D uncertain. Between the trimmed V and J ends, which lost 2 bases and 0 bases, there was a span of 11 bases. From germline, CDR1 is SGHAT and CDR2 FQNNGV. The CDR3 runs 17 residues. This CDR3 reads CASSLSGLSSYNSPLHF. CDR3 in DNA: TGTGCCAGCAGCTTATCAGGACTAAGCTCCTATAATTCACCCCTCCACTTT.

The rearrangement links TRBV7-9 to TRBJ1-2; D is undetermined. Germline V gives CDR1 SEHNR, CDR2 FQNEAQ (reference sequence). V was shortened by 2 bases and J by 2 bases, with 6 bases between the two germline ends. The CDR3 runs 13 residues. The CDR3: CASSLRENYGYTF. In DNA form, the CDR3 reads TGTGCCAGCAGCTTAAGAGAGAACTATGGCTACACCTTC.

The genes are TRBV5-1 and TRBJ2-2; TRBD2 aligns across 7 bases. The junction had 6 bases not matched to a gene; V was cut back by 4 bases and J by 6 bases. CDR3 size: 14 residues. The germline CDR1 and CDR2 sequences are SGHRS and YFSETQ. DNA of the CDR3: TGCGCCAGCAGCCCGGAGACTAGCTCCGGGGAGCTGTTTTTT. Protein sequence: CASSPETSSGELFF.

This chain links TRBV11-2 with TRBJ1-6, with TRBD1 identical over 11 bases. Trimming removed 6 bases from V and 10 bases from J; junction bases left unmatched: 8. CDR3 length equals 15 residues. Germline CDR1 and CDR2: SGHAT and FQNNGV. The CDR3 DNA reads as TGTGCCAGCAGATCCGGGACAGGGGGTTCGTCACCCCTCCACTTT. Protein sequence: CASRSGTGGSSPLHF.

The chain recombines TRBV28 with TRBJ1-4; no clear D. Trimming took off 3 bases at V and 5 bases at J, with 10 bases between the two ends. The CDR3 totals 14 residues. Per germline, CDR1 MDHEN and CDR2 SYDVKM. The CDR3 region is CASSLGSRNEKLFF. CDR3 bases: TGTGCCAGCAGTTTGGGCAGTAGAAATGAAAAACTGTTTTTT. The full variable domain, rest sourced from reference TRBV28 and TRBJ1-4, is DVKVTQSSRYLVKRTGEKVFLECVQDMDHENMFWYRQDPGLGLRLIYFSYDVKMKEKGDIPEGYSVSREKKERFSLILESASTNQTSMYLCASSLGSRNEKLFFGSGTQLSVL.